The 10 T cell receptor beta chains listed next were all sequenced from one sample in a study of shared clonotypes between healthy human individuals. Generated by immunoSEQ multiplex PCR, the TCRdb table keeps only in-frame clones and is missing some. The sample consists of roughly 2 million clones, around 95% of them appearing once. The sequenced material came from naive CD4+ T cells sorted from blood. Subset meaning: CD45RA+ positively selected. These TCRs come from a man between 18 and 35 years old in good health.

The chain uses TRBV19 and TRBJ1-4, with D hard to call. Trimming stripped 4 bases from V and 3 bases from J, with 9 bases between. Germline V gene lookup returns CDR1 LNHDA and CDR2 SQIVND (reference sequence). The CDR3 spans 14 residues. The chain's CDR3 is CASSTTTSNEKLFF. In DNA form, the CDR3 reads TGTGCCAGTAGTACTACAACTTCTAATGAAAAACTGTTTTTT. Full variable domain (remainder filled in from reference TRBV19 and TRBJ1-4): DGGITQSPKYLFRKEGQNVTLSCEQNLNHDAMYWYRQDPGQGLRLIYYSQIVNDFQKGDIAEGYSVSREKKESFPLTVTSAQKNPTAFYLCASSTTTSNEKLFFGSGTQLSVL.

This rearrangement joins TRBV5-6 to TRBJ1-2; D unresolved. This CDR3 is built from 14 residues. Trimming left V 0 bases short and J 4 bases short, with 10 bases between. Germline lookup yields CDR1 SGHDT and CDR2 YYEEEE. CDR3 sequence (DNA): TGTGCCAGCAGCTTGGTAGGCCAGAGCTATGGCTACACCTTC. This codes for CASSLVGQSYGYTF.

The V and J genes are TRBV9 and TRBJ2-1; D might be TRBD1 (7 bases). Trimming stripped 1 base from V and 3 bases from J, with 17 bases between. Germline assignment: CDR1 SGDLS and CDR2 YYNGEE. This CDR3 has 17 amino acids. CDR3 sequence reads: CASSVKGGTANYNEQFF. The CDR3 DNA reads TGTGCCAGCAGCGTAAAAGGAGGGACAGCCAACTACAATGAGCAGTTCTTC.

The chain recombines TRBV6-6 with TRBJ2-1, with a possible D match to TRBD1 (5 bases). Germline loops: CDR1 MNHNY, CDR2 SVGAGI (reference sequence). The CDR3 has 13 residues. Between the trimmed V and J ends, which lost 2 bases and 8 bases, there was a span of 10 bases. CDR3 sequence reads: CASSYDSEHEQFF. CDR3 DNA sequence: TGTGCCAGCAGTTACGACAGTGAGCATGAGCAGTTCTTC.

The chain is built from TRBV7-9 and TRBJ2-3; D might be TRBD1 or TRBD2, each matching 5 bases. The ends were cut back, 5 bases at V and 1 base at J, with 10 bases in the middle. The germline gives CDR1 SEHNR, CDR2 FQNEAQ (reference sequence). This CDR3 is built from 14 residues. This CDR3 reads CASSVRGGTDTQYF. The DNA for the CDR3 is TGTGCCAGCAGCGTCCGGGGCGGCACAGATACGCAGTATTTT.

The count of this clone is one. CDR3 bases: TGTGCCAGCAGCTTCTCCCAGGGGGCGGATACGCAGTATTTT. Its protein is CASSFSQGADTQYF. The chain links TRBV7-9 to TRBJ2-3, with TRBD1 matching over 8 bases. V trimming: 3 bases; J trimming: 6 bases; junction bases outside the gene matches: 5. Germline CDR1 SEHNR, CDR2 FQNEAQ (reference sequence). This CDR3 has 14 residues. Complete variable domain (other parts from reference TRBV7-9 and TRBJ2-3): DTGVSQNPRHKITKRGQNVTFRCDPISEHNRLYWYRQTLGQGPEFLTYFQNEAQLEKSRLLSDRFSAERPKGSFSTLEIQRTEQGDSAMYLCASSFSQGADTQYFGPGTRLTVL.

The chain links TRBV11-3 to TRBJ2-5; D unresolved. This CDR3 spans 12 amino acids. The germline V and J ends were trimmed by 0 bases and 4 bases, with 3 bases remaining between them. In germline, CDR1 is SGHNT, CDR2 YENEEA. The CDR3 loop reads CASSLDRETQYF. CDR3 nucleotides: TGTGCCAGCAGCTTAGATCGAGAGACCCAGTACTTC.

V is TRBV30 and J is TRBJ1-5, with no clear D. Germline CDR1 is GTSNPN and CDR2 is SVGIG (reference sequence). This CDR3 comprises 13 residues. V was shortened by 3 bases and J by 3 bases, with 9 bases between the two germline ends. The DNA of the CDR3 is TGTGCCTGGAGAGGAGCGTTCAATCAGCCCCAGCATTTT. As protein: CAWRGAFNQPQHF.

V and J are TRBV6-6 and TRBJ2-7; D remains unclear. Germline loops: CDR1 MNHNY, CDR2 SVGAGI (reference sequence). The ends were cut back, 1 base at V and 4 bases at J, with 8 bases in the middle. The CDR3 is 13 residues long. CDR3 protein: CASSYFTAYEQYF. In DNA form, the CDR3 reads TGTGCCAGCAGTTACTTCACAGCGTACGAGCAGTACTTC.

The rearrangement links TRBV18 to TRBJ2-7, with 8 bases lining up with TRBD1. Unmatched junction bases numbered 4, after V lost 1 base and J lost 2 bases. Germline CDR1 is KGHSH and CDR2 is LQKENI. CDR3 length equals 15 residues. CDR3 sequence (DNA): TGTGCCAGCTCACCACGTGCGGGACAGGCCTACGAGCAGTACTTC. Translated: CASSPRAGQAYEQYF.